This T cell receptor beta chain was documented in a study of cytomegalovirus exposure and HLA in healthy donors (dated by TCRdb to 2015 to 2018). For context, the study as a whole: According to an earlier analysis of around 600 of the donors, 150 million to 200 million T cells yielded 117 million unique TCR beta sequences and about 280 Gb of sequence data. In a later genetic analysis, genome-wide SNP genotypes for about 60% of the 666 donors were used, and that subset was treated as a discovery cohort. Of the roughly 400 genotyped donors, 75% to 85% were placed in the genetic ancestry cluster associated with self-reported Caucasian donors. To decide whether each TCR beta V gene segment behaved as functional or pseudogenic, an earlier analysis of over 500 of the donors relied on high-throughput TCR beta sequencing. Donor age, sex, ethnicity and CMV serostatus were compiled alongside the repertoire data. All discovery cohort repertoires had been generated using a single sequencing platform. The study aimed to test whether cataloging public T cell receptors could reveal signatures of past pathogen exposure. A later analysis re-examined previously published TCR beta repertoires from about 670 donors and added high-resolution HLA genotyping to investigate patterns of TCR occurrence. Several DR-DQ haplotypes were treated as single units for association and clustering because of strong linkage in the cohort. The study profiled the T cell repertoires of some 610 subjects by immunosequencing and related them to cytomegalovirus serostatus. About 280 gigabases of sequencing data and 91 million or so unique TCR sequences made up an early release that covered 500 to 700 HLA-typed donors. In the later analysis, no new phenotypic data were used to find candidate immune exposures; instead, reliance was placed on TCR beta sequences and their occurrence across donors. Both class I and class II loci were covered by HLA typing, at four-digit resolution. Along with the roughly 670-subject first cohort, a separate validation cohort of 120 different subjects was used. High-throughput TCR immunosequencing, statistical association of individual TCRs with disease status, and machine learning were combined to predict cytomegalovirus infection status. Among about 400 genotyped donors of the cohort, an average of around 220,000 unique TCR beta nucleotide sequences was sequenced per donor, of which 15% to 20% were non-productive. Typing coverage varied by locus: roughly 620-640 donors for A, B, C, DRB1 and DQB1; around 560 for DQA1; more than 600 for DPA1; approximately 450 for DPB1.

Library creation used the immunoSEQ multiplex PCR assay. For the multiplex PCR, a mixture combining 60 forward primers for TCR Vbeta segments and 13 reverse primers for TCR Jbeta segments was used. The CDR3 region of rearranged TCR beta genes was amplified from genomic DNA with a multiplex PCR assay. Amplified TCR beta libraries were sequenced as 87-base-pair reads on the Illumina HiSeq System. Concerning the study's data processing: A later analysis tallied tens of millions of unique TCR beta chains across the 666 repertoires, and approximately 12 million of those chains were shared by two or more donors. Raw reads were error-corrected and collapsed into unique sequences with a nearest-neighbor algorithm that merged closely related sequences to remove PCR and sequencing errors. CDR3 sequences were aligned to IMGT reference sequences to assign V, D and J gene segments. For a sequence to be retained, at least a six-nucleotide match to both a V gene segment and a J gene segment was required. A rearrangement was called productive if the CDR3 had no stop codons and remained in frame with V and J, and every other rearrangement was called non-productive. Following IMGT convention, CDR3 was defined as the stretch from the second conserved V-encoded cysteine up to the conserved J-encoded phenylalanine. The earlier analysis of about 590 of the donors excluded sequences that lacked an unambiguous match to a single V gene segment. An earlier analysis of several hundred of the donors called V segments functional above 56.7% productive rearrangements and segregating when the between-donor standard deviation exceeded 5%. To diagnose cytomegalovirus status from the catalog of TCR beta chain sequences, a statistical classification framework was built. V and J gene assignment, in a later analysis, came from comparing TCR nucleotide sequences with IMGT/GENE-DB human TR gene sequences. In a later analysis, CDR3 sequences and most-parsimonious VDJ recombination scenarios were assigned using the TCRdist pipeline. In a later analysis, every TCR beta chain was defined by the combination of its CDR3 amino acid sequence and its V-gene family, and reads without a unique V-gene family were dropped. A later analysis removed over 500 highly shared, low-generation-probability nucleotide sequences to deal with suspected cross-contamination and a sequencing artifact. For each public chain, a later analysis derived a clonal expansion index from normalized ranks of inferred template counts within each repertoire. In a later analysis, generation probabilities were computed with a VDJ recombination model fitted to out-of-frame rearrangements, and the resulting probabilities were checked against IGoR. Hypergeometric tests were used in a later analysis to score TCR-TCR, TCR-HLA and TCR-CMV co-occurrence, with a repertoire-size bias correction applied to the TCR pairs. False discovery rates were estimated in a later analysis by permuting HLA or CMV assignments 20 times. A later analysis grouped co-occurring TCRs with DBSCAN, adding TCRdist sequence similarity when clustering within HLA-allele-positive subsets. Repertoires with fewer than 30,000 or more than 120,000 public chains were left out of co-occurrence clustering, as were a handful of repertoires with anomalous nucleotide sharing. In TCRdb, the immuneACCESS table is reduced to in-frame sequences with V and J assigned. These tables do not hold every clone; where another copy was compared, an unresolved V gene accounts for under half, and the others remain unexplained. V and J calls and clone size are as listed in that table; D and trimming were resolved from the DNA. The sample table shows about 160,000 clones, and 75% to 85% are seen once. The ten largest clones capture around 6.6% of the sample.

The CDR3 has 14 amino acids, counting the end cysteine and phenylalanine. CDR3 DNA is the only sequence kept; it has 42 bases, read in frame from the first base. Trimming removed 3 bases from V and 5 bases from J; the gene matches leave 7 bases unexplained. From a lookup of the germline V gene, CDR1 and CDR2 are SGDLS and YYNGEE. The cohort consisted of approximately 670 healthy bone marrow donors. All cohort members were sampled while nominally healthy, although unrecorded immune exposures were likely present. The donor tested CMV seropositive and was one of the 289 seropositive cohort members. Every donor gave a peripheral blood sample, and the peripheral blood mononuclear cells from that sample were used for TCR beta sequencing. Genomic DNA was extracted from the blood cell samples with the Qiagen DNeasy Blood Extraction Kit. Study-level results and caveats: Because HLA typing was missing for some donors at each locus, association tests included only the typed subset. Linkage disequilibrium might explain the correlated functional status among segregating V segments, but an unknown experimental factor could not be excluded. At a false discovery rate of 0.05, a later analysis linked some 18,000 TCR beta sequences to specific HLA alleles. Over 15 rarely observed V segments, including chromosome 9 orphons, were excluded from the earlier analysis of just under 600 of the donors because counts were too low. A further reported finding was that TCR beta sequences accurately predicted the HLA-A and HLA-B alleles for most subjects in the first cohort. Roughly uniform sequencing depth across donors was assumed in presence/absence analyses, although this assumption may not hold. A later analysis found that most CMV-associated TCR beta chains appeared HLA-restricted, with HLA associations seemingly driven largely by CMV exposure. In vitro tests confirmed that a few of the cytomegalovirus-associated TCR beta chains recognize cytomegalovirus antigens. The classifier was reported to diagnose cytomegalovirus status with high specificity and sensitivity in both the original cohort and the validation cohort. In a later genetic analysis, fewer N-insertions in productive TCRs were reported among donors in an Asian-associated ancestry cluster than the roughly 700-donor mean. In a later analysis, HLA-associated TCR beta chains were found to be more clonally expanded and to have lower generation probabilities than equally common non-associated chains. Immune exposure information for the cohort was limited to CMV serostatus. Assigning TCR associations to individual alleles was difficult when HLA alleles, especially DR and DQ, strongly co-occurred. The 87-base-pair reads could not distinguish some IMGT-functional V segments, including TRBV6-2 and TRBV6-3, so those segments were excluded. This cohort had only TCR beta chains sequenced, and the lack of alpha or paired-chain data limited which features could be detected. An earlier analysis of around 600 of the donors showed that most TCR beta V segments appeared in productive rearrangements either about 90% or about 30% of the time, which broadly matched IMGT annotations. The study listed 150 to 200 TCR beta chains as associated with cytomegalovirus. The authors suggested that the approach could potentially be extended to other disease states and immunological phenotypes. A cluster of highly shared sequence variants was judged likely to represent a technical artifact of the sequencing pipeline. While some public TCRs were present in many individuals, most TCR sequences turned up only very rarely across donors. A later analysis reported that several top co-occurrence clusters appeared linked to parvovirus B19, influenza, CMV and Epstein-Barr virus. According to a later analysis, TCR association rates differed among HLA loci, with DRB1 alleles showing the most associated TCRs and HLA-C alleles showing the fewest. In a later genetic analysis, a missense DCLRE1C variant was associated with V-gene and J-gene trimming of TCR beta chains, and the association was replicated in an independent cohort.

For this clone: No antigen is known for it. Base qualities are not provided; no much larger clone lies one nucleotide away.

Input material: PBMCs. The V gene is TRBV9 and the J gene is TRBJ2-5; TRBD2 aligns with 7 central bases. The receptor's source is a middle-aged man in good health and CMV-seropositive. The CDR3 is CASSALGGLETQYF. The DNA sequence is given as TGTGCCAGCAGCGCCCTCGGGGGGTTGGAGACCCAGTACTTC. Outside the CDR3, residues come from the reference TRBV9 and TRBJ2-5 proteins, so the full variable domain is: DSGVTQTPKHLITATGQRVTLRCSPRSGDLSVYWYQQSLDQGLQFLIQYYNGEERAKGNILERFSAQQFPDLHSELNLSSLELGDSALYFCASSALGGLETQYFGPGTRLLVL.